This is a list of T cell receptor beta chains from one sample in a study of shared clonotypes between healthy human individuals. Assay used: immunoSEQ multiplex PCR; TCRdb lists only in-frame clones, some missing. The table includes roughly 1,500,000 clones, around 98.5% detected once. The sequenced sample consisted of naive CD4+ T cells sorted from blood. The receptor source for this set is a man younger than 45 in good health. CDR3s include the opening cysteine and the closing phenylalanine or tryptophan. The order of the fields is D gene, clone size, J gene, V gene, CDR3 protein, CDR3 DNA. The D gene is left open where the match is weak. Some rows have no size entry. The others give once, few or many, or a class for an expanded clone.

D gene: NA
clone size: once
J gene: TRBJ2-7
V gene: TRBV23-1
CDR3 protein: CASNPPETGKGRYEQYF
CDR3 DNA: TGCGCCAGCAACCCCCCCGAAACAGGAAAGGGACGCTACGAGCAGTACTTC

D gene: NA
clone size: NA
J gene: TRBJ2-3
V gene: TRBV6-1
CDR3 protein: CASSENVGSTDTQYF
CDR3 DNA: TGTGCCAGCAGTGAAAACGTTGGGAGCACAGATACGCAGTATTTT

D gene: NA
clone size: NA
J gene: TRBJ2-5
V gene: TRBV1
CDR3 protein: CTSSLILPGRWQETQYF
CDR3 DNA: TGCACCAGCAGCCTAATACTCCCCGGAAGGTGGCAAGAGACCCAGTACTTC

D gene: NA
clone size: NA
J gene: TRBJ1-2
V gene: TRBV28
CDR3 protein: CASKSAGINYGYTF
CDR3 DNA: TGTGCCAGCAAGTCGGCAGGGATTAACTATGGCTACACCTTC

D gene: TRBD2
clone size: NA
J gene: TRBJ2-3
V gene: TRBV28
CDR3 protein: CASTTPGLASVRGTDTQYF
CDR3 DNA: TGTGCCAGCACCACTCCGGGACTAGCGTCCGTCCGTGGCACAGATACGCAGTATTTT

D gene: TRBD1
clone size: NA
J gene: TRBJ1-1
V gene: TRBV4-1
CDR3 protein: CASSRNDRGGTEAFF
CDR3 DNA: TGCGCCAGCAGCCGGAACGACAGGGGCGGCACTGAAGCTTTCTTT

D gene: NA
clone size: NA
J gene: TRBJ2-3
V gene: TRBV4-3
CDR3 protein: CASSQERGGLGDTQYF
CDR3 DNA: TGCGCCAGCAGCCAAGAGAGAGGAGGGCTTGGAGATACGCAGTATTTT

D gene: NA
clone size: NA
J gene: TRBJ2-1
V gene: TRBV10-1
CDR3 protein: CASSESRTPPYNEQFF
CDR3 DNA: TGCGCCAGCAGTGAGTCGAGGACTCCTCCTTACAATGAGCAGTTCTTC

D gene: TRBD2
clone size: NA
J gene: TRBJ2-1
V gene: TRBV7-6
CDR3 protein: CASSRTSGRVGGDEQFF
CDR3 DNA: TGTGCCAGCAGCCGGACTAGCGGGAGAGTAGGGGGCGATGAGCAGTTCTTC

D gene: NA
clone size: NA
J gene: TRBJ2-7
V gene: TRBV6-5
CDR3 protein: CATADRSHEQYF
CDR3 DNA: TGTGCCACCGCAGATCGGTCTCACGAGCAGTACTTC

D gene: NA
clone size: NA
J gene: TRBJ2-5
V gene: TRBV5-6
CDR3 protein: CASSLELARETQYF
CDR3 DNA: TGTGCCAGCAGCTTGGAGCTAGCCCGAGAGACCCAGTACTTC

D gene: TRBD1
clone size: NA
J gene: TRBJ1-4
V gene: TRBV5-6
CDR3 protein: CASSRDRGRRGEKLFF
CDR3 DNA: TGTGCCAGCAGCCGGGACAGGGGGCGCCGTGGGGAAAAACTGTTTTTT

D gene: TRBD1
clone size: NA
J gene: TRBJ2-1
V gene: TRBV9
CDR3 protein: CASSASWDRAWTGRDYNEQFF
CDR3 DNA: TGTGCCAGCAGCGCCAGTTGGGACAGGGCATGGACGGGACGGGACTACAATGAGCAGTTCTTC

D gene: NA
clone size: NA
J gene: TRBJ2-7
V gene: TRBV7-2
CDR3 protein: CASSSAGKRQYF
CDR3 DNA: TGTGCCAGCAGCTCTGCAGGGAAGAGGCAGTACTTC

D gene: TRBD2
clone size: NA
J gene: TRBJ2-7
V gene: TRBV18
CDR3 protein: CASSPGGSYEQYF
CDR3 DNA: TGTGCCAGCTCCCCGGGGGGTTCCTACGAGCAGTACTTC

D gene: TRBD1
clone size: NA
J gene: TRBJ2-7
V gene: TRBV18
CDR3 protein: CASSPLPGTGVDEQYF
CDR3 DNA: TGTGCCAGCTCACCATTGCCCGGGACAGGGGTCGACGAGCAGTACTTC

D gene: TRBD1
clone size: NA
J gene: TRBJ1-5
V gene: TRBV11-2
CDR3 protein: CASSSLTGHNQPQHF
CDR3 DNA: TGTGCCAGCAGCTCCTTGACAGGGCACAATCAGCCCCAGCATTTT

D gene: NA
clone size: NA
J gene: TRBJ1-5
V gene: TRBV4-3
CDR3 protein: CASSQDGQNNQPQHF
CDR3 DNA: TGCGCCAGCAGCCAAGACGGACAGAACAATCAGCCCCAGCATTTT

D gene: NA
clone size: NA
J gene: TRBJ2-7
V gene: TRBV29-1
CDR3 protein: CSVAHLDEQYF
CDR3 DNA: TGCAGCGTTGCTCACCTCGACGAGCAGTACTTC

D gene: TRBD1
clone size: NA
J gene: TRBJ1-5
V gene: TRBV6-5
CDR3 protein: CASRGGVNQPQHF
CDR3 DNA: TGTGCCAGCAGAGGGGGCGTCAATCAGCCCCAGCATTTT

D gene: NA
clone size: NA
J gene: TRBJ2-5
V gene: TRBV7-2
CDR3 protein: CASSLRLGETQYF
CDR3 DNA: TGTGCCAGCAGCTTACGGCTGGGAGAGACCCAGTACTTC

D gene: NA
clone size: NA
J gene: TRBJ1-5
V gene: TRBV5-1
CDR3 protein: CASSLGGLSQPQHF
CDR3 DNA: TGCGCCAGCAGCTTGGGAGGGCTCAGTCAGCCCCAGCATTTT

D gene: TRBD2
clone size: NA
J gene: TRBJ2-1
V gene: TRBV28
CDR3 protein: CASSLTSGVQFF
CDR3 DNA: TGTGCCAGCAGTCTGACTAGCGGAGTGCAGTTCTTC

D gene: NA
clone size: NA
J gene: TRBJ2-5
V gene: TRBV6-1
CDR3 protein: CASSEFRGRSAQYF
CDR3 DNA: TGTGCCAGCAGTGAATTTAGGGGCAGGAGCGCCCAGTACTTC

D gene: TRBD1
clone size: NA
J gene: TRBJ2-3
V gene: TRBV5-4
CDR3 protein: CASSGPGQGTDTQYF
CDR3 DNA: TGTGCCAGCAGCGGGCCGGGACAGGGGACAGATACGCAGTATTTT

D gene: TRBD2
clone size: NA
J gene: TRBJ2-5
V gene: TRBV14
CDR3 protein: CASSQTPGGTQYF
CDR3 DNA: TGTGCCAGCAGCCAAACCCCGGGAGGGACCCAGTACTTC

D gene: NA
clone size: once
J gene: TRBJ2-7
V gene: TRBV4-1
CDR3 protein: CASSQDGAGSYEQYF
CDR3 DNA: TGCGCCAGCAGCCAAGATGGGGCGGGGTCCTACGAGCAGTACTTC

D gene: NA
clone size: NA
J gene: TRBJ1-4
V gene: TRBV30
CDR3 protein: CAWSVRGGEKLFF
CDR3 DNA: TGTGCCTGGAGTGTACGAGGGGGAGAAAAACTGTTTTTT

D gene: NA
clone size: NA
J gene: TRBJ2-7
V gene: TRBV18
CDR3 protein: CASSPQTHIYEQYF
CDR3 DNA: TGTGCCAGCTCACCACAAACGCATATCTACGAGCAGTACTTC

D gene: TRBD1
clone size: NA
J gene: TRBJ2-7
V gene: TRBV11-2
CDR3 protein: CASSLEAGTDGEQYF
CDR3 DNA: TGTGCCAGCAGCCTTGAGGCCGGGACAGACGGCGAGCAGTACTTC

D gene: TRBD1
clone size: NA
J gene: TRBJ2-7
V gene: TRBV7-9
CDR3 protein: CASSGQGAGEQYF
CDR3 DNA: TGTGCCAGCAGCGGACAGGGAGCTGGTGAGCAGTACTTC

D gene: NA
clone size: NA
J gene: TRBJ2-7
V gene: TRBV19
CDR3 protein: CASSIVGSSYEQYF
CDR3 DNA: TGTGCCAGTAGTATCGTGGGCAGCTCCTACGAGCAGTACTTC

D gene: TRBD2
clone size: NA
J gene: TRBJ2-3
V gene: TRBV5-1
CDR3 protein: CASSLGLAGLDTQYF
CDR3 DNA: TGCGCCAGCAGCTTGGGTCTAGCGGGATTAGATACGCAGTATTTT

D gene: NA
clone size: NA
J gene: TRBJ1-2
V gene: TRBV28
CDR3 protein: CASSLSGGISGYGYTF
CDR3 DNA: TGTGCCAGCAGTTTATCGGGCGGCATAAGCGGCTATGGCTACACCTTC

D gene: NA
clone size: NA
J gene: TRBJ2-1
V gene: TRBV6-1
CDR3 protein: CASNRAINEQFF
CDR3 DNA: TGTGCCAGCAATCGGGCCATCAATGAGCAGTTCTTC

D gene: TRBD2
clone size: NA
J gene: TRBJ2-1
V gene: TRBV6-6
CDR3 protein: CASTRTSGRSNEQFF
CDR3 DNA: TGTGCCAGCACCAGGACTAGCGGGAGGTCCAACGAACAGTTCTTC

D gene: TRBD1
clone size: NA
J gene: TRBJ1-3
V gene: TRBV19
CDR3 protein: CASSTYRGLAGNTIYF
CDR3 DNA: TGTGCCAGTAGTACCTACAGGGGCCTTGCTGGAAACACCATATATTTT

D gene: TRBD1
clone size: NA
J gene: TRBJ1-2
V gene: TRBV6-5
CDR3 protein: CASSNLGQGDYGYTF
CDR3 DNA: TGTGCCAGCAGTAATCTGGGACAGGGCGACTATGGCTACACCTTC

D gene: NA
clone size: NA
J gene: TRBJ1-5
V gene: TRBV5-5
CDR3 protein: CASSPSVGSGREDSNQPQHF
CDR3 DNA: TGTGCCAGCAGCCCCTCCGTAGGTTCAGGGCGGGAGGATAGCAATCAGCCCCAGCATTTT

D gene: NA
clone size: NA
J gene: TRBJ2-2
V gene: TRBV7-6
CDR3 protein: CASSLPAGSPGELFF
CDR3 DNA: TGTGCCAGCAGCTTACCTGCAGGTTCTCCCGGGGAGCTGTTTTTT

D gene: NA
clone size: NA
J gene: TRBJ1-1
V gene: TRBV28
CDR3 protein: CASSFLNRRFEAFF
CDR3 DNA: TGTGCCAGCAGTTTTTTGAATCGTAGATTCGAAGCTTTCTTT

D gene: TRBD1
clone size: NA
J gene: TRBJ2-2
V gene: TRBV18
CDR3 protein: CASSPPIVGDREYNTGELFF
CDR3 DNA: TGTGCCAGCTCACCACCGATCGTTGGGGACAGGGAATATAACACCGGGGAGCTGTTTTTT

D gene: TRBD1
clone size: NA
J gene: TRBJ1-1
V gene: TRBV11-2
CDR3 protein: CASSLERTGEAFF
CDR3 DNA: TGTGCCAGCAGCTTAGAGCGGACAGGAGAAGCTTTCTTT

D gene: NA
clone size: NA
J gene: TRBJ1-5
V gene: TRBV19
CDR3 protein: CASSTNPLKYQPQHF
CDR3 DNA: TGTGCCAGTAGTACGAACCCACTAAAATATCAGCCCCAGCATTTT

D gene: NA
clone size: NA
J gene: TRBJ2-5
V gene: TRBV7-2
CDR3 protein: CASSFKETQYF
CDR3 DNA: TGTGCCAGCAGCTTCAAAGAGACCCAGTACTTC

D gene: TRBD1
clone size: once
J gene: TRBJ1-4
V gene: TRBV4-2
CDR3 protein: CASSQGQGGTNEKLFF
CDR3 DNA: TGTGCCAGCAGCCAAGGACAGGGGGGCACTAATGAAAAACTGTTTTTT